The entry below describes one T cell receptor beta chain. This record comes from a study of CD8 T cells in Susac syndrome. The authors reverse transcribed roughly 0.5 to 1 ug RNA with random hexamers. It was immunoSEQ multiplex PCR that amplified TCR beta CDR3 across 54 Vbeta and 13 Jbeta. TCRdb itself ran the immunoSEQ multiplex PCR reads through MiXCR, one entry per CDR3 protein. The sample shows about 90,000 distinct CDR3 sequences, about 93% of them seen only once. The CD8+ and CD4+ T cells were negatively isolated, with the TEMRA cells enriched by FACS. Germline assignment: CDR1 MNHEY and CDR2 SVGAGI. The CDR3 runs to 14 residues. After removal of 9 bases from V and 1 base from J, the junction contained 8 bases not matched to a gene.

The sequence came from a human donor in good health. Sequenced sample: CD8+ T cells from PBMCs. This chain uses TRBV6-5 with TRBJ2-5; 7 nucleotides align to TRBD2. CDR3 in amino acids: CASRAAGLQETQYF. The DNA of the CDR3 is TGTGCCAGTAGAGCAGCGGGACTCCAAGAGACCCAGTACTTC.